This TCR beta chain was identified in a study of T-cell reconstitution after alpha-beta-depleted transplantation in children. Findings of the study overall: Expanded graft clones, several hundred of them, were reportedly the source of alpha-beta T cells about two months after transplant. At the one-year point after transplant, T-cell counts and TCRbeta diversity were found to come mostly from T cells that had been newly produced. Surviving thymic progenitors and recipient T cells were the source of high TCRbeta diversity at day 60 in some patients.

Germline V lookup: CDR1 LGHNA, CDR2 YNFKEQ. Trimming pared 1 base from V and 0 bases from J, leaving 13 bases between. The length of the CDR3 is 16 residues. On this clonotype itself: Its antigen is currently unknown.

Unique molecular identifiers tagged the TCRbeta library. A single record per CDR3 protein comes from TCRdb applying MiXCR to the PCR reads. The repertoire holds about 1,000,000 distinct CDR3 sequences, 25% to 30% seen once, with 28% in the top ten. This TCR came from a boy under two years old who had a stem cell transplant for SCID, so the T cells may come from the graft donor. Sequencing was performed on PBMCs, mostly from graft donor cells, taken 360 days after TCRalphabeta/CD19-depleted stem cell transplant. The gene calls are TRBV4-2 and TRBJ2-7, with D possibly TRBD1 on 5 matching bases. Here the CDR3 reads CASSQAGAVVSYEQYF. CDR3 DNA: TGTGCCAGCAGCCAAGCTGGGGCGGTGGTCTCCTACGAGCAGTACTTC.